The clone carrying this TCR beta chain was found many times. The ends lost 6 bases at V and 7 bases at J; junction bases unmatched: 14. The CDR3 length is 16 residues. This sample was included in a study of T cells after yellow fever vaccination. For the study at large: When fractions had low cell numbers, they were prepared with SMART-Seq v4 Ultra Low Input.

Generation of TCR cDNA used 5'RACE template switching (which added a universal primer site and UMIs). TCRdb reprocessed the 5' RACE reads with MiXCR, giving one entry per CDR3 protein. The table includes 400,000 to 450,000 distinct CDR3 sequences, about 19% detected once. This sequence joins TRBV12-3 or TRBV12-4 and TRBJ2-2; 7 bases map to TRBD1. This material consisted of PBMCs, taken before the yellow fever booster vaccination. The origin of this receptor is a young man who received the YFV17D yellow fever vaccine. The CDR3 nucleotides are TGTGCCAGCAGCCCCCGAGAGGGGGCCTTCGGCGGGGAGCTGTTTTTT. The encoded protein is CASSPREGAFGGELFF.